A single sample is the source of the 23 T cell receptor beta chains below, sequenced in a study of shared clonotypes between healthy human individuals. Repertoires were generated with immunoSEQ multiplex PCR, while TCRdb's copy carries only in-frame clones and drops some. The sample comprises 2 million to 2.5 million clones, 85% to 95% of which are singletons, and 0.13% rests with the top ten. The specimen sequenced was naive CD4+ T cells sorted from blood. Documented subset: CD45RA+ positively selected. These receptor sequences come from a man between 18 and 35 years old in good health.

The chain uses TRBV9 and TRBJ2-3; 8 bases fit TRBD2. V lost 4 bases, J lost 1 base, and 8 bases stayed unmatched. The CDR3 consists of 16 residues. Germline-derived CDR1 and CDR2 are SGDLS and YYNGEE. The CDR3 loop reads CASSPELAAGTDTQYF. CDR3 DNA sequence: TGTGCCAGCAGCCCGGAACTAGCGGCGGGCACAGATACGCAGTATTTT.

The J gene is TRBJ2-2, the V gene TRBV4-3; D gene unclear. V was pared by 5 bases and J by 1 base, with 17 bases between. This CDR3 has 17 amino acids. The V gene's germline CDR1 is LGHNA and CDR2 YSLEER. CDR3 DNA: TGCGCCAGCAGCGTTGCTTACGAAAGCCGGAACACCGGGGAGCTGTTTTTT. Encoded protein: CASSVAYESRNTGELFF.

The rearrangement links TRBV30 to TRBJ2-3; D tentatively fits TRBD1 or TRBD2 (5 bases each). Germline CDR1 reads GTSNPN; CDR2 reads SVGIG (reference sequence). The CDR3 totals 11 residues. V was pared by 4 bases and J by 5 bases, with 7 bases between. In DNA form, the CDR3 reads TGTGCCTGGACAGGGAGAGATACGCAGTATTTT. Translated, it gives CAWTGRDTQYF.

For the CDR3, the DNA is TGTGCCAGCAGTTTATGGGGCTCCGGACGGGAAAAACTGTTTTTT. It yields the protein CASSLWGSGREKLFF. This chain links TRBV28 with TRBJ1-4; D is unresolved. V shed 0 bases and J shed 8 bases, with 13 bases lying between them. The CDR3 has 15 residues. The germline CDR1 and CDR2 sequences are MDHEN and SYDVKM.

The gene calls are TRBV6-1 and TRBJ1-4, with unresolved D. V lost 4 bases and J lost 10, with 16 bases in between. Germline loops: CDR1 MNHNS, CDR2 SASEGT. This CDR3 has 14 amino acids. CDR3 in amino acids: CASSGELLSGKLFF. CDR3 DNA: TGTGCCAGCAGTGGAGAACTTCTTTCAGGAAAACTGTTTTTT.

The rearrangement links TRBV6-1 to TRBJ1-2, with TRBD1 as a possible D gene (6 bases). The germline V and J ends were trimmed by 9 bases and 1 base, with 15 bases remaining between them. Germline loops: CDR1 MNHNS, CDR2 SASEGT. The CDR3 covers 14 residues. In DNA, the CDR3 is TGTGCCAGTACGACAGGACCGGTTAACTATGGCTACACCTTC. This translates into CASTTGPVNYGYTF.

The rearrangement uses TRBV5-6 and TRBJ1-2; D unclear. The CDR3 contains 12 residues. Germline CDR1 and CDR2: SGHDT and YYEEEE. Trimming took off 0 bases at V and 6 bases at J, with 6 bases between the two ends. The CDR3 reads CASSLGYDGYTF. Here the CDR3 DNA reads TGTGCCAGCAGCTTGGGGTACGATGGCTACACCTTC. Complete variable domain (other parts from reference TRBV5-6 and TRBJ1-2): DAGVTQSPTHLIKTRGQQVTLRCSPKSGHDTVSWYQQALGQGPQFIFQYYEEEERQRGNFPDRFSGHQFPNYSSELNVNALLLGDSALYLCASSLGYDGYTFGSGTRLTVV.

As for this clone: Other DNA sequences within the sample encode an identical CDR3. This chain links TRBV7-9 with TRBJ2-3, with D uncertain. V was clipped by 5 bases and J by 6 bases, with 9 bases between them. Looked up from germline, CDR1 is SEHNR and CDR2 is FQNEAQ (reference sequence). The CDR3 contains 12 residues. The CDR3 DNA reads TGTGCCAGCAGCCCTGGAACGGATACGCAGTATTTT. This sequence encodes CASSPGTDTQYF.

The rearrangement uses TRBV6-5 and TRBJ1-2, with a possible D match to TRBD1 (5 bases). This CDR3 contains 13 residues. The germline V gene encodes CDR1 MNHEY and CDR2 SVGAGI. V dropped 6 bases and J dropped 4 bases, with 12 bases sitting between them. CDR3 residues: CASRSVGTYGYTF. CDR3 bases: TGTGCCAGCAGGTCTGTAGGGACCTATGGCTACACCTTC.

The chain combines TRBV28 with TRBJ2-7; 9 nucleotides match TRBD1. The germline gives CDR1 MDHEN, CDR2 SYDVKM. The ends lost 6 bases at V and 7 bases at J; junction bases unmatched: 13. The CDR3 is 15 residues long. CDR3 sequence reads: CASRKEDRGPWEQYF. The CDR3 DNA reads as TGTGCCAGCAGAAAAGAGGACAGGGGCCCTTGGGAGCAGTACTTC.

The chain carries TRBV4-3 and TRBJ1-2; D might be TRBD1 (6 bases). The V and J ends lost 0 bases and 8 bases respectively, with 16 bases between them. CDR1 LGHNA and CDR2 YSLEER come from the germline V gene. This CDR3 has 15 amino acids. CDR3: CASSQETGFGGGYTF. CDR3 in DNA: TGCGCCAGCAGCCAAGAAACCGGGTTCGGGGGCGGCTACACCTTC.

V and J are TRBV4-3 and TRBJ1-1; maybe TRBD1 (6 bases). V lost 4 bases and J 4 bases, leaving 22 bases between the germline ends. The CDR3 has 17 residues. Germline V gives CDR1 LGHNA, CDR2 YSLEER. The DNA of the CDR3 is TGCGCCAGCAGCCCCCTCGGAGGGGGAGGGGTTGGCACTGAAGCTTTCTTT. This translates into CASSPLGGGGVGTEAFF.

The V and J genes are TRBV10-2 and TRBJ2-3; TRBD2 matches 7 bases. Germline CDR1 reads WSHSY; CDR2 reads SAAADI. The CDR3 is made up of 15 amino acids. V lost 6 bases, J lost 0 bases, and 6 bases stayed unmatched. In DNA, the CDR3 is TGCGCCAGCAGGACTAGCAGATTAAGCACAGATACGCAGTATTTT. It yields the protein CASRTSRLSTDTQYF.

The CDR3: CASVSGPGGQPQHF. CDR3 in DNA: TGTGCCAGCGTAAGCGGGCCCGGGGGTCAGCCCCAGCATTTT. The chain uses TRBV6-1 and TRBJ1-5; TRBD1 might be the D (5 bases). V dropped 8 bases and J dropped 6 bases, with 17 bases sitting between them. Germline loops: CDR1 MNHNS, CDR2 SASEGT. The CDR3 extends over 14 amino acids.

The CDR3 reads CASRQALINYEQYF. For the CDR3, the DNA is TGTGCCAGCAGACAGGCGCTAATCAACTACGAGCAGTACTTC. The chain links TRBV6-5 to TRBJ2-7; D may be TRBD1 (5 bases). The CDR3 is made up of 14 amino acids. The germline V and J ends were trimmed by 6 bases and 3 bases, with 15 bases remaining between them. CDR1 is MNHEY, CDR2 SVGAGI, per germline.

The chain uses TRBV30 and TRBJ2-7; D call uncertain. Germline CDR1 is GTSNPN and CDR2 is SVGIG (reference sequence). The CDR3 extends over 11 amino acids. The V end lost 2 bases, the J end lost 10 bases, and 12 bases lay between the germline ends. CDR3 sequence reads: CAWSQDGRQYF. As DNA, the CDR3 is TGTGCCTGGAGTCAGGACGGCAGACAGTACTTC.

Note on this clone: The sample carries other DNA sequences with the same CDR3. This CDR3 is CASSLYNSPLHF. The CDR3 DNA reads TGTGCCAGCAGTTTATATAATTCACCCCTCCACTTT. J is TRBJ1-6 and V is TRBV28; D remains unclear. The V and J ends lost 1 base and 5 bases respectively, with 0 bases between them. The CDR3 extends over 12 amino acids. Germline CDR1 MDHEN, CDR2 SYDVKM.

Regarding this clone: Other nucleotide sequences in the sample specify the same CDR3. CDR3 nucleotides: TGCGCCAGCAGCCCTGACAGGGGGAATGAAAAACTGTTTTTT. This sequence encodes CASSPDRGNEKLFF. The rearrangement links TRBV5-1 to TRBJ1-4, with TRBD1 identical over 9 bases. CDR3 size: 14 residues. With 4 bases clipped from V and 5 bases from J, the junction kept 3 bases outside the gene matches. Germline CDR1 SGHRS, CDR2 YFSETQ.

This chain links TRBV6-1 with TRBJ1-1, with D perhaps TRBD1 (6 bases). V gave up 5 bases and J gave up 2 bases, with 15 bases separating them. Germline assignment: CDR1 MNHNS and CDR2 SASEGT. The CDR3 is made up of 15 amino acids. The CDR3 sequence is CASSPLRTENTEAFF. DNA for the CDR3: TGTGCCAGCAGTCCCCTTAGGACAGAAAACACTGAAGCTTTCTTT.

V is TRBV11-2 and J is TRBJ2-7, with 9 bases that match TRBD1. The CDR3 covers 14 residues. Germline CDR1 is SGHAT and CDR2 is FQNNGV. V was clipped by 1 base and J by 9 bases; unmatched bases: 7. This chain's CDR3 is CASSLGQGDSRQYF. In DNA form, the CDR3 reads TGTGCCAGCAGCTTAGGACAGGGGGACTCGAGGCAGTACTTC.

This chain links TRBV5-4 with TRBJ1-2; 8 bases are shared with TRBD1. This CDR3 contains 13 residues. Looked up from germline, CDR1 is SGHNT and CDR2 is YYREEE (reference sequence). The ends lost 4 bases at V and 6 bases at J; junction bases unmatched: 5. The CDR3 DNA is TGTGCCAGCAGCCAATGGACAGGGCATGGCTACACCTTC. Its protein is CASSQWTGHGYTF.

The chain combines TRBV30 with TRBJ1-1; D gene unclear. Germline V CDR1 and CDR2: GTSNPN, SVGIG (reference sequence). Trimming shortened V by 6 bases and J by 5 bases, and 13 bases separated the two germline ends. The length of the CDR3 is 12 residues. The DNA of the CDR3 is TGTGCCTGCGCACGGGGAGGAACTGAAGCTTTCTTT. It encodes CACARGGTEAFF. Complete variable domain (other parts from reference TRBV30 and TRBJ1-1): SQTIHQWPATLVQPVGSPLSLECTVEGTSNPNLYWYRQAAGRGLQLLFYSVGIGQISSEVPQNLSASRPQDRQFILSSKKLLLSDSGFYLCACARGGTEAFFGQGTRLTVV.

The chain combines TRBV28 with TRBJ2-7; no firm D call. The CDR3 has 12 amino acids. Trimming removed 3 bases at V and 2 bases at J, with 5 bases between. Per the germline V gene, CDR1 is MDHEN and CDR2 is SYDVKM. Here the CDR3 DNA reads TGTGCCAGCAGTTTTCCCCCCTACGAGCAGTACTTC. It is translated as CASSFPPYEQYF.